The text below deals with one T cell receptor beta chain. Its matching antigen is unknown. Method: immunoSEQ multiplex PCR; TCRdb's copy keeps in-frame clones and lacks some. The data hold 25,000 to 35,000 clones, with over 75% observed a single time. This record comes from a study of a mutant IDH1 vaccine in newly diagnosed glioma. Across the study: In weeks 1, 3, 5, 7, 11, 15, 19 and 23, patients were vaccinated. There were 62.5% males and about 38% females among treated patients, whose mean age was about 40 years. Patients were pretreated with radiotherapy, temozolomide, or both, mostly both.

Study-level points and caveats: Seemingly, pseudoprogression had no relation to changes in the top peripheral T cell clonotypes.

Time point given: week 23, last vaccination. It was 300 ug of mutant IDH1 20-mer peptide that made up each vaccine dose, given with topical imiquimod. J was trimmed by 6 bases and V by 3 bases; bases with no gene match: 10. The CDR3 consists of 16 residues. Germline V gene data show CDR1 as SEHNR and CDR2 as FQNEAQ (reference sequence). Source: PBMCs, taken from a glioma patient whose treatment included an IDH1 peptide vaccine. The source is a man aged 35 to 55 with glioma. This chain links TRBV7-9 with TRBJ2-1, with 8 positions matching TRBD2. The CDR3 loop reads CASSLPAGVVFNEQFF. In DNA form, the CDR3 reads TGTGCCAGCAGCTTGCCAGCGGGAGTAGTTTTCAATGAGCAGTTCTTC.